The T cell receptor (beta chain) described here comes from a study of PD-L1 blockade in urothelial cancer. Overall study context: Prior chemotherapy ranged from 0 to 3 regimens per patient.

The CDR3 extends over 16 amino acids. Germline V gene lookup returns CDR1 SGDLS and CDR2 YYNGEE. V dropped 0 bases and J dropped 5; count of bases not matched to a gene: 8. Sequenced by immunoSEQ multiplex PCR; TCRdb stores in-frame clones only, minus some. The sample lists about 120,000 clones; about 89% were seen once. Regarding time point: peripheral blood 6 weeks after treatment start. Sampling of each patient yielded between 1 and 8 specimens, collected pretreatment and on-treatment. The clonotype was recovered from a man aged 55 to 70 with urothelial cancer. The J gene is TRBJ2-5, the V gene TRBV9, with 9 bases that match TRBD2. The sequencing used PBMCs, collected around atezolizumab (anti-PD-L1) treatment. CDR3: CASSVAGAGGQETQYF. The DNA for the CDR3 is TGTGCCAGCAGCGTAGCTGGGGCGGGGGGGCAGGAGACCCAGTACTTC.